Below, one TCR beta chain is given with its context. The data derive from a study of blood T cell repertoires in COVID-19. Study as a whole: Spain, Italy and the United States supplied samples that represented acute and convalescent COVID-19.

As handled by the study authors: Researchers report that nucleated cell counts were estimated from reference gene primer amplification. Produced via immunoSEQ multiplex PCR; TCRdb's table is partial and in-frame only. V, J and clone size derive from that table, while D and trimming were established from the DNA sequence. The data show fewer than 200,000 clones, around 85% seen once. V dropped 4 bases and J dropped 4 bases, with 11 bases sitting between them. The germline V gene has CDR1 SGHDN and CDR2 FVKESK. The CDR3 is made up of 14 amino acids. The V call is TRBV14, the J call TRBJ2-1; D is perhaps TRBD1 (6 bases). The sequencing input was peripheral blood. The sequence came from a man between 60 and 70 years old who had recovered from COVID-19. CDR3 amino acids: CASSPLTGYNEQFF. Here the CDR3 DNA reads TGTGCCAGCAGCCCCCTGACAGGTTACAATGAGCAGTTCTTC.